This record looks at one T cell receptor (beta chain) sequence and its context. Its antigen is undetermined. The data stem from a study of cytomegalovirus exposure and HLA in healthy donors. Whole-study findings and limits: Based on reports, TCR beta sequences accurately predicted HLA-A and HLA-B alleles for most subjects. Earlier analysis yielded a pattern in which most TCR beta V segments were productive about 90% or about 30% of the time. Researchers reported that three CMV-associated chains were confirmed in vitro as CMV antigen-specific.

PCR primers comprised 60 Vbeta and 13 Jbeta primers. Data came from immunoSEQ multiplex PCR; TCRdb stores just in-frame clones and leaves some out. This sample carries 150,000 to 200,000 clones, about 79% of them seen once, and the ten largest clones take about 6.8%. Germline V CDR1 and CDR2: LNHNV, YYDKDF (reference sequence). This CDR3 contains 15 residues. The V gene lost 0 bases and the J gene lost 2 bases, with 11 bases spanning the gap. This receptor was taken from a man over 45 in good health and CMV-seropositive. This sequence joins TRBV15 and TRBJ2-7; D may be TRBD2 (5 bases). Input material: PBMCs. The CDR3 loop reads CATSRDRTGAYEQYF. DNA of the CDR3: TGTGCCACCAGCAGAGATCGGACTGGGGCCTACGAGCAGTACTTC.